Presented here are 32 T cell receptor beta chains from one specimen sequenced in a study of blood T cell repertoires in COVID-19. Here immunoSEQ multiplex PCR was the method, and the copy in TCRdb shows in-frame clones only, minus some. The sample yields 270,000 or so clones, about 90% seen once. The specimen was peripheral blood. Receptor source: a woman in her twenties or thirties with COVID-19, enrolled during active disease.

The chain uses TRBV5-1 and TRBJ2-1; a possible D gene is TRBD2 (6 bases). The ends were cut back, 4 bases at V and 9 bases at J, with 14 bases in the middle. Germline V lookup: CDR1 SGHRS, CDR2 YFSETQ. The CDR3 is 13 residues long. The CDR3 protein is CASSLRLDLEQFF. CDR3 bases: TGCGCCAGCAGCCTAAGACTAGATCTTGAGCAGTTCTTC.

The chain has TRBV3-1 (or the pseudogene TRBV3-2) and TRBJ2-3; D possibly corresponds to TRBD1 (6 bases). Deletions cut 4 bases from V and 5 bases from J, with 16 bases between. This CDR3 contains 15 residues. Germline-derived CDR1 and CDR2 are LGHDT and YNNKEL (reference sequence). The CDR3 DNA reads TGTGCCAGCAGCCGCAAGACAGGACGGGGAGATACGCAGTATTTT. It specifies CASSRKTGRGDTQYF.

The rearrangement joins TRBV7-8 to TRBJ2-2; D call uncertain. V shed 1 base and J shed 4 bases, with 10 bases lying between them. The CDR3 length is 15 residues. Germline V gives CDR1 SGHVS, CDR2 FQNEAQ. The CDR3 loop is CASSLDARVTGELFF. The CDR3 DNA sequence: TGTGCCAGCAGCTTAGATGCCCGGGTCACCGGGGAGCTGTTTTTT.

The V call is TRBV7-9, the J call TRBJ2-7; weak D call: TRBD1 (6 bases). Looked up from germline, CDR1 is SEHNR and CDR2 is FQNEAQ (reference sequence). V lost 4 bases, J lost 0 bases, and 13 bases lay in between. The CDR3 contains 15 residues. CDR3 coding DNA: TGTGCCAGCAGCTCCCCGCAGGGGTACTCCTACGAGCAGTACTTC. This gives the protein CASSSPQGYSYEQYF.

The chain recombines TRBV3-1 (or the pseudogene TRBV3-2) with TRBJ2-1; perhaps TRBD1 as D (5 bases). The CDR3 extends over 16 amino acids. Germline-derived CDR1 and CDR2 are LGHDT and YNNKEL (reference sequence). The V and J ends lost 1 base and 0 bases respectively, with 10 bases between them. CDR3 DNA: TGTGCCAGCAGCCAAGGGGGCGCCGCCTCCTACAATGAGCAGTTCTTC. Translating it yields CASSQGGAASYNEQFF.

The J gene is TRBJ2-7, the V gene TRBV29-1; D call uncertain. V was clipped by 0 bases and J by 6 bases, with 6 bases between them. CDR3 length equals 11 residues. Germline V gene lookup returns CDR1 SQVTM and CDR2 ANQGSEA. The CDR3 sequence is CSVEDQVEQYF. CDR3 nucleotides: TGCAGCGTTGAAGATCAGGTCGAGCAGTACTTC.

The chain carries TRBV19 and TRBJ2-7; 7 nucleotides agree with TRBD1. There are 14 residues in the CDR3. After removal of 1 base from V and 4 bases from J, the junction contained 4 bases not matched to a gene. Germline CDR1 and CDR2: LNHDA and SQIVND (reference sequence). CDR3 bases: TGTGCCAGTAGTATAGGGGACAGAGGGTACGAGCAGTACTTC. Its protein product is CASSIGDRGYEQYF.

V and J are TRBV7-9 and TRBJ2-3; 8 bases map to TRBD2. This CDR3 spans 15 amino acids. In germline, CDR1 is SEHNR, CDR2 FQNEAQ (reference sequence). The junction had 8 bases not matched to a gene; V was cut back by 5 bases and J by 4 bases. The DNA for the CDR3 is TGTGCCAGCAGCCCGCCCCGGGGGGGATCAGATACGCAGTATTTT. This encodes CASSPPRGGSDTQYF.

V usage is TRBV5-1 and J usage is TRBJ2-5; D is possibly TRBD2 (6 bases). Looked up from germline, CDR1 is SGHRS and CDR2 is YFSETQ. V was shortened by 10 bases and J by 8 bases, with 21 bases between the two germline ends. The CDR3 is 13 residues long. CDR3 DNA: TGCGCCGGGTCCGGGACGTCGGGAGAAACCCAGTACTTC. Its protein product is CAGSGTSGETQYF. The whole variable domain, remainder taken from reference TRBV5-1 and TRBJ2-5, is KAGVTQTPRYLIKTRGQQVTLSCSPISGHRSVSWYQQTPGQGLQFLFEYFSETQRNKGNFPGRFSGRQFSNSRSEMNVSTLELGDSALYLCAGSGTSGETQYFGPGTRLLVL.

The genes are TRBV4-1 and TRBJ2-3; 7 bases align to TRBD2. J lost 3 bases, V lost 0 bases, and 3 bases had no gene match. There are 15 residues in the CDR3. CDR1 and CDR2 (germline): MGHRA, YSYEKL. The CDR3 loop is CASSQDAGVTDTQYF. CDR3 in DNA: TGCGCCAGCAGCCAAGATGCGGGGGTTACAGATACGCAGTATTTT.

The chain recombines TRBV6-6 with TRBJ2-5, with D perhaps TRBD1 (5 bases). Trimming pared 2 bases from V and 0 bases from J, leaving 13 bases between. CDR3 length: 16 amino acids. Germline lookup yields CDR1 MNHNY and CDR2 SVGAGI (reference sequence). This CDR3 reads CASSYVGREYQETQYF. CDR3 DNA: TGTGCCAGCAGTTACGTAGGCAGGGAATACCAAGAGACCCAGTACTTC.

This clone is a singleton in its sample. The chain combines TRBV7-9 with TRBJ2-4; the D gene is possibly TRBD2 (6 bases). The V gene's germline CDR1 is SEHNR and CDR2 FQNEAQ (reference sequence). The CDR3 has 12 residues. V gave up 7 bases and J gave up 3 bases, with 7 bases separating them. The CDR3, as DNA: TGTGCCAGCACGGGACTCAAAAACATTCAGTACTTC. As protein: CASTGLKNIQYF.

The chain combines TRBV21-1 with TRBJ1-5. TRBV21-1 is marked as a pseudogene. This CDR3 is 14 amino acids long. The CDR3 DNA reads TGTGCCAGCAACGGAGGAGGGATGGATCAGCCCCAGCATTTT. Amino acid sequence: CASNGGGMDQPQHF.

This rearrangement joins TRBV7-9 to TRBJ2-5, with D possibly being TRBD2 (6 bases). V lost 1 base and J 5 bases, leaving 11 bases between the germline ends. Germline CDR1 and CDR2: SEHNR and FQNEAQ (reference sequence). The CDR3 is made up of 14 amino acids. CDR3 protein: CASSLVLAWETQYF. In DNA, the CDR3 is TGTGCCAGCAGCTTAGTCCTAGCGTGGGAGACCCAGTACTTC.

This chain connects TRBV4-1 to TRBJ2-3, with 8 bases lining up with TRBD2. Trimming at V came to 0 bases and at J to 0 bases, leaving 5 bases not matched to a gene. The germline V gene encodes CDR1 MGHRA and CDR2 YSYEKL. The CDR3 extends over 17 amino acids. The CDR3, as DNA: TGCGCCAGCAGCCAAGAGTCGGGGGGGACTAGCACAGATACGCAGTATTTT. Its protein is CASSQESGGTSTDTQYF.

This clone appeared once. J is TRBJ1-1 and V is TRBV29-1; perhaps TRBD1 as D (6 bases). Germline V gives CDR1 SQVTM, CDR2 ANQGSEA. The CDR3 spans 12 residues. V lost 7 bases to trimming and J lost 1 base, with 10 bases between them. CDR3 region: CSAVTGNTEAFF. CDR3 DNA sequence: TGCAGCGCTGTGACAGGGAACACTGAAGCTTTCTTT.

The chain is built from TRBV5-5 and TRBJ1-2, with TRBD1 identical over 9 bases. V lost 4 bases and J lost 8; bases outside the gene matches: 9. The CDR3 has 14 amino acids. The germline V gene has CDR1 SGHKS and CDR2 YYEKEE (reference sequence). The CDR3 here is CASSLLTGGGGYTF. CDR3 sequence (DNA): TGTGCCAGCAGCCTCCTAACAGGGGGCGGGGGCTACACCTTC. Together with reference TRBV5-5 and TRBJ1-2, the CDR3 gives the full variable domain: DAGVTQSPTHLIKTRGQQVTLRCSPISGHKSVSWYQQVLGQGPQFIFQYYEKEERGRGNFPDRFSARQFPNYSSELNVNALLLGDSALYLCASSLLTGGGGYTFGSGTRLTVV.

The chain joins TRBV5-1 to TRBJ2-3; 8 nucleotides align to TRBD2. CDR1 and CDR2 (germline): SGHRS, YFSETQ. The CDR3 totals 16 residues. V was pared by 1 base and J by 2 bases, with 6 bases of the junction left unmatched. CDR3 coding DNA: TGCGCCAGCAGCTTGCCTCGGGGGGGACCCACAGATACGCAGTATTTT. Translating it yields CASSLPRGGPTDTQYF.

This rearrangement joins TRBV7-9 to TRBJ2-7; 8 bases are a match to TRBD1. The CDR3 covers 15 residues. V lost 2 bases and J lost 2; bases outside the gene matches: 5. The germline V gene has CDR1 SEHNR and CDR2 FQNEAQ (reference sequence). CDR3 bases: TGTGCCAGCAGCTTAACCGGACAGGGTCCCTACGAGCAGTACTTC. Residues: CASSLTGQGPYEQYF.

This clone was seen only a few times. The chain uses TRBV11-3 and TRBJ2-1; 9 bases map to TRBD1. The junction had 24 bases not matched to a gene; V was cut back by 4 bases and J by 11 bases. Per the germline V gene, CDR1 is SGHNT and CDR2 is YENEEA. CDR3 length: 19 amino acids. This CDR3 is CASSSDELGTGLLVGKQFF. Here the CDR3 DNA reads TGTGCCAGCAGCTCTGACGAACTGGGGACAGGGCTCCTCGTTGGGAAGCAGTTCTTC.

The V and J genes are TRBV5-1 and TRBJ1-4, with a possible D match to TRBD1 (5 bases). CDR1 is SGHRS, CDR2 YFSETQ, per germline. Trimming removed 2 bases at V and 6 bases at J, with 14 bases between. There are 15 residues in the CDR3. The DNA for the CDR3 is TGCGCCAGCAGCTTAGGTCCCAGGGCTGATGAAAAACTGTTTTTT. This gives the protein CASSLGPRADEKLFF.

The genes are TRBV30 and TRBJ2-3; TRBD2 matches 10 bases. V dropped 1 base and J dropped 0; count of bases not matched to a gene: 13. This CDR3 is built from 19 residues. CDR1 GTSNPN and CDR2 SVGIG come from the germline V gene (reference sequence). CDR3 region: CAWSGYLASGGSSTDTQYF. CDR3 DNA: TGTGCCTGGAGTGGTTACTTGGCTAGCGGGGGCTCTAGCACAGATACGCAGTATTTT.

The genes are TRBV10-3 and TRBJ1-4, with 12 bases that match TRBD1. CDR1 and CDR2 from the germline V gene are ENHRY and SYGVKD. The trim removed 10 bases at V and 0 bases at J, leaving 9 bases unmatched. This CDR3 contains 17 residues. The CDR3 here is CATSPGQGAATNEKLFF. Here the CDR3 DNA reads TGTGCCACCTCGCCGGGACAGGGGGCGGCAACTAATGAAAAACTGTTTTTT.

This sequence joins TRBV3-1 (or the pseudogene TRBV3-2) and TRBJ2-7, with a weak D call TRBD1 (5 bases). From germline, CDR1 is LGHDT and CDR2 YNNKEL (reference sequence). The CDR3 consists of 13 residues. Trimming left V 0 bases short and J 4 bases short, with 7 bases between. The CDR3 sequence is CASSQDPGYEQYF. The CDR3 DNA reads as TGTGCCAGCAGCCAAGATCCAGGGTACGAGCAGTACTTC.

The gene calls are TRBV3-1 (or the pseudogene TRBV3-2) and TRBJ2-2; 7 nucleotides match TRBD2. This CDR3 comprises 15 residues. V dropped 3 bases and J dropped 6; count of bases not matched to a gene: 7. Per the germline V gene, CDR1 is LGHDT and CDR2 is YNNKEL (reference sequence). The CDR3 here is CASSQRLAVAGELFF. DNA of the CDR3: TGTGCCAGCAGCCAGCGTCTAGCGGTTGCCGGGGAGCTGTTTTTT.

The chain links TRBV27 to TRBJ2-2, with 7 nucleotides matching TRBD1. The germline CDR1 and CDR2 sequences are MNHEY and SMNVEV (reference sequence). Unmatched junction bases numbered 5, after V lost 8 bases and J lost 5 bases. The CDR3 has 13 residues. CDR3 region: CASGPRGTGELFF. The DNA for the CDR3 is TGTGCCAGCGGCCCCAGGGGGACCGGGGAGCTGTTTTTT.

The chain recombines TRBV5-4 with TRBJ2-1, with TRBD2 matching over 10 bases. V lost 2 bases to trimming and J lost 3 bases; unmatched junction nucleotides: 5. CDR3 length: 16 residues. In germline, CDR1 is SGHNT, CDR2 YYREEE (reference sequence). Here the CDR3 reads CASSFYTSGNYNEQFF. The CDR3 DNA follows: TGTGCCAGCAGCTTCTATACTAGCGGGAACTACAATGAGCAGTTCTTC.

This clone appeared a few times. The J gene is TRBJ2-1, the V gene TRBV29-1; D is unresolved. V gave up 4 bases and J gave up 7 bases, with 8 bases separating them. This CDR3 has 11 amino acids. Germline CDR1 is SQVTM and CDR2 is ANQGSEA. DNA of the CDR3: TGCAGCGTTGCCAGGTTGAATGAGCAGTTCTTC. As protein: CSVARLNEQFF.

This rearrangement joins TRBV11-3 to TRBJ2-3; TRBD1 agrees at 7 bases. CDR1 and CDR2 from the germline V gene are SGHNT and YENEEA. The CDR3 totals 15 residues. J lost 3 bases, V lost 5 bases, and 8 bases had no gene match. The CDR3 DNA reads TGTGCCAGCAGCCGACAGGGTCTCCAGACAGATACGCAGTATTTT. Translation: CASSRQGLQTDTQYF.

This clone has just a few counts. The chain has TRBV5-6 and TRBJ1-3; a possible D gene is TRBD1 (6 bases). The germline V and J ends were trimmed by 4 bases and 2 bases, with 13 bases remaining between them. Per the germline V gene, CDR1 is SGHDT and CDR2 is YYEEEE. This CDR3 is built from 15 residues. CDR3 sequence: CASSPRDTAGNTIYF. The CDR3 DNA is TGTGCCAGCAGCCCCCGGGACACAGCTGGAAACACCATATATTTT.

V usage is TRBV7-9 and J usage is TRBJ1-1, with D unclear. V was shortened by 6 bases and J by 6 bases, with 14 bases between the two germline ends. This CDR3 contains 13 residues. The V gene's germline CDR1 is SEHNR and CDR2 FQNEAQ (reference sequence). CDR3 bases: TGTGCCAGCAGGATTGTGTCGACTCCTGAAGCTTTCTTT. It codes for CASRIVSTPEAFF. The variable domain in full, completed from reference TRBV7-9 and TRBJ1-1, reads DTGVSQNPRHKITKRGQNVTFRCDPISEHNRLYWYRQTLGQGPEFLTYFQNEAQLEKSRLLSDRFSAERPKGSFSTLEIQRTEQGDSAMYLCASRIVSTPEAFFGQGTRLTVV.

V and J are TRBV19 and TRBJ1-1, with TRBD1 matching 7 bases. This CDR3 is built from 16 residues. The germline V gene has CDR1 LNHDA and CDR2 SQIVND (reference sequence). The V and J ends lost 5 bases and 0 bases, in that order; junction bases with no gene match: 9. In nucleotides, the CDR3 is TGTGCCAGTAGTGATTATAAACAGGGGCTGAACACTGAAGCTTTCTTT. Translated, it gives CASSDYKQGLNTEAFF.